This T cell receptor beta chain is drawn from a study of Ad26.COV2.S vaccination and SARS-CoV-2 variants. At the level of the study: Intramuscular Ad26.COV2.S doses were given once or twice, 56 days apart. Broader study findings: The analyses of TCR breadth and depth may have understated the size of total T cell responses.

The method was immunoSEQ multiplex PCR; TCRdb's version includes in-frame clones alone and lacks a portion of them. The data contain roughly 500,000 clones, roughly 87% of them singletons. This CDR3 has 13 residues. V dropped 2 bases and J dropped 3 bases, with 6 bases sitting between them. Germline lookup yields CDR1 SGDLS and CDR2 YYNGEE. The treatment is: roughly 19 received Ad26.COV2.S at low or high dose, single or two shots; about 5 received placebo; per-sample allocation not given. Day 63 after the first injection of vaccine or placebo was the sampling time. For this clone: Its specificity is not known.

The receptor's source is a person aged 18-65 years who received the Ad26.COV2.S COVID-19 vaccine or a placebo. The chain recombines TRBV9 with TRBJ2-1, with D tentatively TRBD1 (5 bases). Specimen: peripheral blood, collected in a trial of Ad26.COV2.S vaccine versus placebo. For the CDR3, the DNA is TGTGCCAGCAGCGTGACAGACTACAATGAGCAGTTCTTC. Its protein is CASSVTDYNEQFF.